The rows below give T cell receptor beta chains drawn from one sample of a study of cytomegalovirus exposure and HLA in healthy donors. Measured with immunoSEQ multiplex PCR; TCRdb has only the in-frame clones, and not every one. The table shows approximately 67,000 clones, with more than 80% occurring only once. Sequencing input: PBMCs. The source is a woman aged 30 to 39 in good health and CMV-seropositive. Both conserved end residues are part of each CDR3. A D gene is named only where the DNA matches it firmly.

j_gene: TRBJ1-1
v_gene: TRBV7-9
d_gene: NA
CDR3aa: CASSPAGGGTEAFF
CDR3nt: TGTGCCAGCAGCCCGGCTGGGGGCGGAACTGAAGCTTTCTTT

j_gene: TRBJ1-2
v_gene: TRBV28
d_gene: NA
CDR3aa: CASSSGARGYTF
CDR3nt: TGTGCCAGCAGTTCAGGGGCTCGTGGCTACACCTTC

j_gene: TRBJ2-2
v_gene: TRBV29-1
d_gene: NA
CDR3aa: CSVDLGGYTGELFF
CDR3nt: TGCAGCGTTGATCTCGGGGGATACACCGGGGAGCTGTTTTTT

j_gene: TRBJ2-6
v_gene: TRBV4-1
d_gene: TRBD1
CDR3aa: CASRYRGSGANVLTF
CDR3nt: TGCGCCAGCAGGTACAGGGGCTCTGGGGCCAACGTCCTGACTTTC

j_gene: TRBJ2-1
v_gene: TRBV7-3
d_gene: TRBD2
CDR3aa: CASSLNPGRGPYNEQFF
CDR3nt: TGTGCCAGCAGCTTAAACCCCGGGAGGGGCCCCTACAATGAGCAGTTCTTC

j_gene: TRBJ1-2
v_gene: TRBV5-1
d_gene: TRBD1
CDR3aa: CASSYAGGRGYGYTF
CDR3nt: TGCGCCAGCAGCTATGCAGGGGGAAGGGGCTATGGCTACACCTTC

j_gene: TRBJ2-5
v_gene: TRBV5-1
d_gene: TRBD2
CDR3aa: CASTSLGLAGGPPQETQYF
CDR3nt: TGCGCCAGTACCTCGTTGGGGCTAGCGGGAGGACCCCCTCAAGAGACCCAGTACTTC

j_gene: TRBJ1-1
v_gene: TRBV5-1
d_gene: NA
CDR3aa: CASSLAGVGTEAFF
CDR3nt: TGCGCCAGCAGCTTGGCAGGGGTAGGCACTGAAGCTTTCTTT

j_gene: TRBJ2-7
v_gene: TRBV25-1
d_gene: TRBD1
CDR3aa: CASRMGQGTYEQYF
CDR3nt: TGTGCCAGCAGAATGGGACAGGGGACCTACGAGCAGTACTTC

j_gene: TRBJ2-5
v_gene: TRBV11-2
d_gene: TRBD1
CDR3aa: CASSRGQGQETQYF
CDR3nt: TGTGCCAGCAGCCGTGGACAGGGCCAAGAGACCCAGTACTTC

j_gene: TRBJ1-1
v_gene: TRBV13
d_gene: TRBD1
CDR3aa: CASMTGTGTEAFF
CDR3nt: TGTGCCAGTATGACCGGGACAGGGACTGAAGCTTTCTTT